The 10 T cell receptor beta chains listed next were all sequenced from one sample in a study of beta chain features in type 1 diabetes. These receptors' targets are unknown. General study findings and limits: In every one of the four CD4+ subsets, TCRB CDR3s were moderately but significantly shorter in Type 1 diabetes patients.

The whole isolated RNA underwent reverse transcription, so sequencing captured expressed TCRB transcripts. The method was immunoSEQ multiplex PCR; TCRdb's version includes in-frame clones alone and lacks a portion of them. The sample has 300,000 to 350,000 clones; roughly 13% are singletons. Sample: naive CD4+ T cells from blood. The source of these receptors is a woman between 18 and 29 years old with type 1 diabetes.

This sequence joins TRBV5-4 and TRBJ2-3, with TRBD2 identical over 9 bases. Per germline, CDR1 SGHNT and CDR2 YYREEE (reference sequence). V was clipped by 4 bases and J by 0 bases; unmatched bases: 9. The CDR3 runs 17 residues. CDR3 residues: CASSPVRTSGSTDTQYF. The CDR3 DNA is TGTGCCAGCAGCCCCGTTCGAACTAGCGGGAGCACAGATACGCAGTATTTT.

This clone was recorded a few times. CDR3 DNA: TGCGCCAGCAGCCCCCGCATCCGGGACAGCAACACCGGGGAGCTGTTTTTT. Its translation: CASSPRIRDSNTGELFF. J is TRBJ2-2 and V is TRBV4-1; 7 bases are shared with TRBD1. With V trimmed by 4 bases and J by 2 bases, 10 bases remained unmatched. In germline, CDR1 is MGHRA, CDR2 YSYEKL. The CDR3 runs 17 residues.

This clone was detected a few times. This sequence joins TRBV19 and TRBJ2-3, with 11 bases aligning to TRBD2. Germline loops: CDR1 LNHDA, CDR2 SQIVND (reference sequence). V dropped 7 bases and J dropped 4; count of bases not matched to a gene: 7. This CDR3 comprises 15 residues. CDR3 region: CASKTSGTGADTQYF. The CDR3 nucleotides read TGTGCCAGTAAGACTAGCGGGACGGGAGCAGATACGCAGTATTTT.

The chain employs TRBV5-1 and TRBJ2-7, with TRBD1 matching over 7 bases. CDR3 length: 14 amino acids. With V trimmed by 4 bases and J by 3 bases, 7 bases remained unmatched. Germline V gives CDR1 SGHRS, CDR2 YFSETQ. The CDR3 sequence is CASSLQGEVYEQYF. Here the CDR3 DNA reads TGCGCCAGCAGCCTTCAGGGGGAAGTCTACGAGCAGTACTTC. Full variable domain (remainder filled in from reference TRBV5-1 and TRBJ2-7): KAGVTQTPRYLIKTRGQQVTLSCSPISGHRSVSWYQQTPGQGLQFLFEYFSETQRNKGNFPGRFSGRQFSNSRSEMNVSTLELGDSALYLCASSLQGEVYEQYFGPGTRLTVT.

The chain has TRBV9 and TRBJ2-2; D is ambiguous. Germline CDR1 and CDR2: SGDLS and YYNGEE. There are 12 residues in the CDR3. V dropped 0 bases and J dropped 6 bases, with 3 bases sitting between them. CDR3 DNA: TGTGCCAGCAGCGTAGCTCCCGGGGAGCTGTTTTTT. It encodes CASSVAPGELFF.

The chain combines TRBV19 with TRBJ2-1, with TRBD2 identical over 9 bases. The CDR3 spans 13 residues. Looked up from germline, CDR1 is LNHDA and CDR2 is SQIVND (reference sequence). V shed 8 bases and J 7 bases; nucleotides not matched to a gene: 6. The CDR3 sequence: CASRLAGKNEQFF. Here the CDR3 DNA reads TGTGCCAGTCGGCTAGCGGGGAAAAATGAGCAGTTCTTC. Combining the CDR3 with reference TRBV19 and TRBJ2-1 gives the whole variable domain DGGITQSPKYLFRKEGQNVTLSCEQNLNHDAMYWYRQDPGQGLRLIYYSQIVNDFQKGDIAEGYSVSREKKESFPLTVTSAQKNPTAFYLCASRLAGKNEQFFGPGTRLTVL.

This clone was seen a handful of times. The chain recombines TRBV6-5 with TRBJ2-1; D is perhaps TRBD2 (6 bases). This CDR3 has 15 residues. Germline CDR1 and CDR2: MNHEY and SVGAGI. V lost 2 bases, J lost 4 bases, and 12 bases lay in between. The CDR3 protein is CASSYGAGIYNEQFF. CDR3 DNA sequence: TGTGCCAGCAGTTACGGTGCGGGAATTTACAATGAGCAGTTCTTC.

This clone showed up just a few times. Other DNA variants within this sample encode the same CDR3. The rearrangement uses TRBV5-1 and TRBJ2-3, with 7 bases matching TRBD1. The CDR3 consists of 15 residues. Germline loops: CDR1 SGHRS, CDR2 YFSETQ. The trim removed 4 bases at V and 0 bases at J, leaving 5 bases unmatched. DNA for the CDR3: TGCGCCAGCAGCCCGGGACAGCCTAGCACAGATACGCAGTATTTT. Its translation is CASSPGQPSTDTQYF.

The chain uses TRBV30 and TRBJ1-5; no reliable D call. V dropped 1 base and J dropped 5 bases, with 9 bases sitting between them. The germline V gene has CDR1 GTSNPN and CDR2 SVGIG (reference sequence). The CDR3 has 13 amino acids. The CDR3 is CAWSDSPYQPQHF. The CDR3 DNA reads TGTGCCTGGAGTGATAGTCCCTATCAGCCCCAGCATTTT. The full variable domain, with the rest looked up from reference TRBV30 and TRBJ1-5, is SQTIHQWPATLVQPVGSPLSLECTVEGTSNPNLYWYRQAAGRGLQLLFYSVGIGQISSEVPQNLSASRPQDRQFILSSKKLLLSDSGFYLCAWSDSPYQPQHFGDGTRLSIL.

This clone was seen a handful of times. The J gene is TRBJ2-5, the V gene TRBV6-5; TRBD2 matches 15 bases. V was clipped by 0 bases and J by 4 bases; unmatched bases: 0. The CDR3 is made up of 16 amino acids. CDR1 is MNHEY and CDR2 is SVGAGI in the germline V gene. The CDR3 reads CASSYSGLAGGETQYF. In DNA, the CDR3 is TGTGCCAGCAGTTACTCGGGACTAGCGGGAGGAGAGACCCAGTACTTC.